This section outlines one T cell receptor (beta chain) sequence together with its context. These data originate in a study of blood T cell repertoires in COVID-19. Study processing details: Counts of nucleated cells, estimated from reference gene primer amplification, were obtained. Sequencing was performed with immunoSEQ multiplex PCR; in TCRdb, only in-frame clones are kept and a portion is missing. For V, J and clone size, that table is used; D and trimming come from the DNA. Seen here are more than 85,000 clones, roughly 85% observed once, and the top ten hold about 18%. Germline lookup yields CDR1 GTSNPN and CDR2 SVGIG (reference sequence). V was trimmed by 4 bases and J by 2 bases, leaving 11 bases between them. CDR3 length: 13 residues.

The TCR comes from a woman in her sixties with acute or convalescent COVID-19. The sample taken for sequencing was peripheral blood. This chain joins TRBV30 and TRBJ1-1; possibly TRBD1 for D (6 bases). The CDR3 is CAWTSGQNTEAFF. The DNA of the CDR3 is TGTGCCTGGACTTCGGGACAAAACACTGAAGCTTTCTTT.